Listed here are 27 T cell receptor beta chains from one sample, sequenced in a study of blood T cell repertoires in COVID-19. Repertoires were generated with immunoSEQ multiplex PCR, while TCRdb's copy carries only in-frame clones and drops some. The sample records roughly 410,000 clones, more than 70% being singletons. The sample was peripheral blood. These receptors were taken from a woman aged 60-70 years with COVID-19, enrolled during active disease.

This chain connects TRBV19 to TRBJ2-7; 9 bases match TRBD1. The germline CDR1 and CDR2 sequences are LNHDA and SQIVND (reference sequence). Losses at the gene ends were 4 bases for V and 4 bases for J; bases not matched to a gene: 8. This CDR3 is 15 amino acids long. CDR3 in DNA: TGTGCCAGTAGTAGTACCGGGACAGGGAAATACGAGCAGTACTTC. Protein product: CASSSTGTGKYEQYF.

The V call is TRBV30, the J call TRBJ2-3, with 8 positions matching TRBD1. V shed 8 bases and J 0 bases; nucleotides not matched to a gene: 7. Germline V gene data show CDR1 as GTSNPN and CDR2 as SVGIG (reference sequence). The CDR3 is 14 amino acids. CDR3 sequence reads: CAASRGLSTDTQYF. As DNA, the CDR3 is TGTGCCGCCTCCAGGGGGCTGAGCACAGATACGCAGTATTTT.

This chain links TRBV2 with TRBJ1-5; D is unresolved. The CDR3 spans 14 residues. Germline V gives CDR1 SNHLY, CDR2 FYNNEI. V gave up 4 bases and J gave up 2 bases, with 9 bases separating them. The CDR3 protein is CASSGGEGNQPQHF. CDR3 bases: TGTGCCAGCAGTGGTGGGGAGGGCAATCAGCCCCAGCATTTT.

The chain joins TRBV29-1 to TRBJ1-2; D ambiguous. The germline gives CDR1 SQVTM, CDR2 ANQGSEA. The CDR3 totals 12 residues. With 2 bases removed from V and 2 bases from J, the gap between germline ends came to 6 bases. The CDR3 DNA is TGCAGCGTTGAACCGGGGAACTATGGCTACACCTTC. This gives the protein CSVEPGNYGYTF.

The chain uses TRBV7-9 and TRBJ2-5; 9 bases are shared with TRBD1. J lost 1 base, V lost 5 bases, and 17 bases had no gene match. Germline loops: CDR1 SEHNR, CDR2 FQNEAQ (reference sequence). The CDR3 runs 19 residues. The CDR3 protein is CASSRGVGLGTGTQETQYF. For the CDR3, the DNA is TGTGCCAGCAGCCGCGGGGTGGGGCTCGGGACAGGGACCCAAGAGACCCAGTACTTC.

The genes are TRBV6-5 and TRBJ1-5; 10 bases are shared with TRBD1. The germline gives CDR1 MNHEY, CDR2 SVGAGI. V lost 6 bases to trimming and J lost 6 bases; unmatched junction nucleotides: 8. The CDR3 is made up of 15 amino acids. The CDR3 is CASRLTGGGGQPQHF. CDR3 nucleotide sequence: TGTGCCAGCAGGTTGACAGGGGGCGGAGGTCAGCCCCAGCATTTT.

A word on this clone: Relative to the germline gene, one junction end is altered; a read error may explain this. The gene calls are TRBV28 and TRBJ1-1; D is uncertain. CDR1 and CDR2 from the germline V gene are MDHEN and SYDVKM. The CDR3 consists of 14 residues. The CDR3 DNA reads TGTGCCAGCAGTTTTGGGCCCCTGAACGCTGAAGCTTTCTTT. This encodes CASSFGPLNAEAFF.

J is TRBJ2-7 and V is TRBV4-2; 7 bases line up with TRBD2. V lost 1 base, J lost 2 bases, and 11 bases stayed unmatched. The CDR3 sequence is 17 residues long. CDR1 is LGHNA and CDR2 is YNFKEQ in the germline V gene. This chain's CDR3 is CASSQAMVAGDAYEQYF. CDR3 nucleotides: TGTGCCAGCAGCCAAGCAATGGTGGCGGGGGACGCCTACGAGCAGTACTTC.

V and J are TRBV6-4 and TRBJ2-1, with TRBD1 identical over 8 bases. V lost 1 base and J lost 5; bases outside the gene matches: 4. The germline CDR1 and CDR2 sequences are MRHNA and SNTAGT. The CDR3 loop spans 15 amino acids. As DNA, the CDR3 is TGTGCCAGCAGTGACTACGGGACAGGACACAATGAGCAGTTCTTC. Protein sequence: CASSDYGTGHNEQFF.

This chain connects TRBV6-5 to TRBJ2-7, with D hard to call. V was trimmed by 8 bases and J by 0 bases, leaving 11 bases between them. Germline assignment: CDR1 MNHEY and CDR2 SVGAGI. The CDR3 has 13 amino acids. CDR3 amino acids: CASLGRSSYEQYF. The CDR3 DNA reads TGTGCCAGCCTCGGAAGGAGCTCCTACGAGCAGTACTTC.

This chain uses TRBV14 with TRBJ1-1, with D perhaps matching TRBD1 (5 bases). The V gene's germline CDR1 is SGHDN and CDR2 FVKESK. V lost 2 bases, J lost 7 bases, and 8 bases lay in between. The CDR3 has 12 amino acids. The CDR3 sequence is CASSQQGFEAFF. CDR3 in DNA: TGTGCCAGCAGCCAACAGGGATTTGAAGCTTTCTTT.

The CDR3, as DNA: TGTGCCAGCACCAAACAGGGGAGCTCTGGAAACACCATATATTTT. Its protein product is CASTKQGSSGNTIYF. The chain has TRBV7-9 and TRBJ1-3; 7 bases match TRBD1. The CDR3 runs to 15 residues. Germline loops: CDR1 SEHNR, CDR2 FQNEAQ (reference sequence). V lost 7 bases to trimming and J lost 0 bases; unmatched junction nucleotides: 6.

The chain recombines TRBV19 with TRBJ2-1, with 11 bases aligning to TRBD2. The CDR3 loop spans 16 amino acids. With 6 bases clipped from V and 0 bases from J, the junction kept 4 bases outside the gene matches. Germline assignment: CDR1 LNHDA and CDR2 SQIVND (reference sequence). CDR3 loop: CASRISGGGSYNEQFF. In nucleotides, the CDR3 is TGTGCCAGTAGAATTAGCGGGGGGGGCTCCTACAATGAGCAGTTCTTC.

V gene TRBV27 combines with J gene TRBJ1-6; 9 bases align to TRBD1. This CDR3 contains 14 residues. Unmatched junction bases numbered 8, after V lost 7 bases and J lost 10 bases. The V gene's germline CDR1 is MNHEY and CDR2 SMNVEV (reference sequence). CDR3 bases: TGTGCCAGCAATAAGGACAGGGGAAAGTCACCCCTCCACTTT. Translating it yields CASNKDRGKSPLHF.

The J gene is TRBJ2-7, the V gene TRBV18; 9 positions match TRBD2. Unmatched junction bases numbered 10, after V lost 5 bases and J lost 2 bases. The length of the CDR3 is 16 residues. CDR1 KGHSH and CDR2 LQKENI come from the germline V gene. CDR3 amino acids: CASSGMAGGPTYEQYF. The CDR3 bases are TGTGCCAGCTCAGGGATGGCGGGGGGGCCGACCTACGAGCAGTACTTC. Based on the CDR3 plus reference TRBV18 and TRBJ2-7, the full variable domain is NAGVMQNPRHLVRRRGQEARLRCSPMKGHSHVYWYRQLPEEGLKFMVYLQKENIIDESGMPKERFSAEFPKEGPSILRIQQVVRGDSAAYFCASSGMAGGPTYEQYFGPGTRLTVT.

V and J are TRBV11-1 and TRBJ2-7, with 10 bases aligning to TRBD1. The V gene's germline CDR1 is SGHAT and CDR2 FQDESV (reference sequence). The V segment lost 5 bases and the J segment 2 bases; nucleotides outside the gene matches: 3. This CDR3 spans 14 amino acids. The CDR3 here is CASSPGQGAYEQYF. CDR3 bases: TGTGCCAGCAGCCCCGGACAGGGGGCCTACGAGCAGTACTTC. Using reference TRBV11-1 and TRBJ2-7 for the parts outside the CDR3, the full variable domain is EAEVAQSPRYKITEKSQAVAFWCDPISGHATLYWYRQILGQGPELLVQFQDESVVDDSQLPKDRFSAERLKGVDSTLKIQPAELGDSAMYLCASSPGQGAYEQYFGPGTRLTVT.

The table lists this clone with a count of one. The chain uses TRBV5-4 and TRBJ2-1; D unclear. CDR1 is SGHNT and CDR2 is YYREEE in the germline V gene (reference sequence). CDR3 length: 15 residues. The ends were cut back, 0 bases at V and 6 bases at J, with 13 bases in the middle. The CDR3 sequence is CASSLDSGSGNEQFF. CDR3 sequence (DNA): TGTGCCAGCAGCTTGGACTCCGGTTCGGGCAATGAGCAGTTCTTC. Supplemented by reference TRBV5-4 and TRBJ2-1, the full variable domain reads ETGVTQSPTHLIKTRGQQVTLRCSSQSGHNTVSWYQQALGQGPQFIFQYYREEENGRGNFPPRFSGLQFPNYSSELNVNALELDDSALYLCASSLDSGSGNEQFFGPGTRLTVL.

V usage is TRBV2 and J usage is TRBJ1-1; the match to TRBD1 covers 9 bases. Germline-derived CDR1 and CDR2 are SNHLY and FYNNEI. Germline trimming cut 8 bases from V and 4 bases from J; bases unmatched to any gene: 14. The CDR3 has 16 amino acids. CDR3 sequence (DNA): TGTGCCAGCCCAAGGTTGCCGGGACAGGGCTTCACTGAAGCTTTCTTT. Translating gives CASPRLPGQGFTEAFF.

The chain joins TRBV7-9 to TRBJ2-2; 8 positions match TRBD2. The CDR3 extends over 16 amino acids. CDR1 and CDR2 from the germline V gene are SEHNR and FQNEAQ (reference sequence). V lost 8 bases to trimming and J lost 4 bases; unmatched junction nucleotides: 12. The CDR3, as DNA: TGTGCCAGCCGGAGTTTTCGGGGGGGCGGCACCGGGGAGCTGTTTTTT. It is translated as CASRSFRGGGTGELFF.

The CDR3 loop is CASSFLSRSAGYEQYF. CDR3 nucleotide sequence: TGTGCCAGCAGCTTTCTTAGTCGCTCCGCGGGGTACGAGCAGTACTTC. The chain links TRBV7-2 to TRBJ2-7; possibly TRBD2 for D (6 bases). Germline CDR1 SGHTA, CDR2 FQGNSA. The CDR3 contains 16 residues. Trimming left V 3 bases short and J 4 bases short, with 19 bases between.

V is TRBV11-2 and J is TRBJ2-3, with 9 bases lining up with TRBD2. The CDR3 consists of 16 residues. V dropped 0 bases and J dropped 1; count of bases not matched to a gene: 2. Germline V gene lookup returns CDR1 SGHAT and CDR2 FQNNGV. The CDR3 sequence: CASSLDQRGGTDTQYF. As DNA, the CDR3 is TGTGCCAGCAGCTTAGATCAGCGGGGGGGCACAGATACGCAGTATTTT.

V gene TRBV5-1 combines with J gene TRBJ1-2; 11 nucleotides agree with TRBD1. J was trimmed by 8 bases and V by 3 bases; bases with no gene match: 3. Germline-derived CDR1 and CDR2 are SGHRS and YFSETQ. The CDR3 spans 13 residues. The CDR3 region is CASSWTGGEGYTF. The CDR3 DNA reads TGCGCCAGCAGCTGGACAGGGGGCGAGGGCTACACCTTC.

The chain is built from TRBV3-1 (or the pseudogene TRBV3-2) and TRBJ1-4; 7 nucleotides agree with TRBD1. The germline CDR1 and CDR2 sequences are LGHDT and YNNKEL (reference sequence). This CDR3 is built from 14 residues. Trimming at V came to 4 bases and at J to 7 bases, leaving 6 bases not matched to a gene. The CDR3 region has the DNA TGTGCCAGCAGCCGACAGGGAGCCGGTGAAAAACTGTTTTTT. It codes for CASSRQGAGEKLFF.

The chain is built from TRBV5-6 and TRBJ2-1, with 7 nucleotides matching TRBD2. J gave up 2 bases and V 4 bases, and 3 bases lay outside the gene matches. Germline loops: CDR1 SGHDT, CDR2 YYEEEE. The CDR3 extends over 14 amino acids. The CDR3 protein is CASSVRGAYNEQFF. The CDR3 DNA reads as TGTGCCAGCAGCGTCCGGGGGGCCTACAATGAGCAGTTCTTC.

This clone was observed a handful of times. This chain links TRBV5-1 with TRBJ2-7; weak D call: TRBD1 (5 bases). Trimming shortened V by 0 bases and J by 3 bases, and 13 bases separated the two germline ends. Germline CDR1 and CDR2: SGHRS and YFSETQ. The CDR3 totals 15 residues. The CDR3 coding sequence is TGCGCCAGCAGCTTGGCCCCGCAGGGTCACTACGAGCAGTACTTC. Amino acids: CASSLAPQGHYEQYF.

The chain has TRBV19 and TRBJ2-7; 15 bases agree with TRBD2. J was trimmed by 6 bases and V by 5 bases; bases with no gene match: 8. The CDR3 runs 16 residues. The germline CDR1 and CDR2 sequences are LNHDA and SQIVND (reference sequence). The CDR3 nucleotides are TGTGCCAGTAGTCCGAGGACTAGCGGGGGGGAAGGCGAGCAGTACTTC. Translation: CASSPRTSGGEGEQYF. The complete variable domain, with remaining parts taken from reference TRBV19 and TRBJ2-7, reads DGGITQSPKYLFRKEGQNVTLSCEQNLNHDAMYWYRQDPGQGLRLIYYSQIVNDFQKGDIAEGYSVSREKKESFPLTVTSAQKNPTAFYLCASSPRTSGGEGEQYFGPGTRLTVT.

The chain carries TRBV9 and TRBJ1-5; D remains unclear. Between the trimmed V and J ends, which lost 4 bases and 3 bases, there was a span of 32 bases. Germline V CDR1 and CDR2: SGDLS, YYNGEE. CDR3 length: 21 residues. CDR3 DNA sequence: TGTGCCAGCAGCTTAGTCTACCTTACGAGACACCTAACTAGACTCAATCAGCCCCAGCATTTT. This translates into CASSLVYLTRHLTRLNQPQHF.